Shown below are 20 T cell receptor beta chains from a single sample sequenced in a study of control samples from healthy donors and cancer patients. Assay used: immunoSEQ multiplex PCR; TCRdb lists only in-frame clones, some missing. The sample includes tens of thousands of clones, approximately 84% seen only once; the top ten take approximately 38%. The sequencing sample was made of PBMCs. The source is a man in his 70s with lung cancer.

The chain is built from TRBV6-2 or TRBV6-3 and TRBJ1-2; perhaps TRBD1 as D (5 bases). The V end lost 2 bases, the J end lost 7 bases, and 8 bases lay between the germline ends. The CDR3 loop spans 12 amino acids. Germline assignment: CDR1 MNHEY and CDR2 SVGEGT. The CDR3 loop is CASSYVGVGYTF. Written as DNA, the CDR3 is TGTGCCAGCAGTTACGTGGGGGTTGGCTACACCTTC.

The rearrangement joins TRBV27 to TRBJ1-2; D unresolved. V was cut by 3 bases and J by 4 bases, with 9 bases left in between. The CDR3 contains 13 residues. Germline V gene lookup returns CDR1 MNHEY and CDR2 SMNVEV (reference sequence). The CDR3 DNA reads TGTGCCAGCAGTTTCGGGGTTGCCTATGGCTACACCTTC. Protein sequence: CASSFGVAYGYTF.

This clone was counted a single time. This sequence joins TRBV19 and TRBJ1-1; D is ambiguous. Germline lookup yields CDR1 LNHDA and CDR2 SQIVND (reference sequence). CDR3 size: 15 residues. The V end was cut by 5 bases, the J end by 0 bases, with 13 bases between. The CDR3 sequence: CASSEREVLNTEAFF. The CDR3 DNA reads TGTGCCAGTAGTGAGAGGGAGGTCTTGAACACTGAAGCTTTCTTT.

The chain couples TRBV7-3 to TRBJ1-1; D unresolved. The CDR3 is 13 residues long. Germline V CDR1 and CDR2: SGHTA, FQGTGA. V gave up 2 bases and J gave up 1 base, with 5 bases separating them. The CDR3 DNA reads TGTGCCAGCAGCTTAGGGCAGAACACTGAAGCTTTCTTT. It yields the protein CASSLGQNTEAFF.

The rearrangement joins TRBV5-5 to TRBJ2-6, with D unclear. This CDR3 contains 15 residues. Between the trimmed V and J ends, which lost 0 bases and 0 bases, there was a span of 4 bases. CDR1 SGHKS and CDR2 YYEKEE come from the germline V gene (reference sequence). CDR3 residues: CASSLDSSGANVLTF. In nucleotides, the CDR3 is TGTGCCAGCAGCTTGGACAGCTCTGGGGCCAACGTCCTGACTTTC. Full variable domain (missing parts from reference TRBV5-5 and TRBJ2-6): DAGVTQSPTHLIKTRGQQVTLRCSPISGHKSVSWYQQVLGQGPQFIFQYYEKEERGRGNFPDRFSARQFPNYSSELNVNALLLGDSALYLCASSLDSSGANVLTFGAGSRLTVL.

The table lists this clone with a few counts. The CDR3 loop is CASSLSADFSGNTIYF. The CDR3 nucleotides read TGTGCCAGCAGTTTATCGGCGGACTTCTCTGGAAACACCATATATTTT. The rearrangement links TRBV28 to TRBJ1-3; D ambiguous. Looked up from germline, CDR1 is MDHEN and CDR2 is SYDVKM. V was pared by 1 base and J by 0 bases, with 10 bases between. CDR3 length: 16 residues.

J is TRBJ2-5 and V is TRBV7-3; D might be TRBD1 or TRBD2, each matching 5 bases. CDR1 and CDR2 (germline): SGHTA, FQGTGA. The CDR3 spans 13 residues. V lost 2 bases, J lost 5 bases, and 9 bases lay in between. As DNA, the CDR3 is TGTGCCAGCAGCTTATTCGAGGGGGAGACCCAGTACTTC. The encoded protein is CASSLFEGETQYF.

The chain carries TRBV29-1 and TRBJ1-2; possible D gene TRBD1, 6 bases. V lost 7 bases and J lost 8, with 17 bases in between. The CDR3 has 12 residues. Germline lookup yields CDR1 SQVTM and CDR2 ANQGSEA. The CDR3 spells CSALGKGDGYTF. Here the CDR3 DNA reads TGCAGCGCCTTGGGGAAGGGGGACGGCTACACCTTC.

The CDR3 region has the DNA TGTGCCAGCAGTTCGGACTCTGGGGCATATGAGCAGTTCTTC. This encodes CASSSDSGAYEQFF. The V call is TRBV7-2, the J call TRBJ2-1; D is possibly TRBD1 or TRBD2 (5 bases each). The V gene's germline CDR1 is SGHTA and CDR2 FQGNSA. The germline V and J ends were trimmed by 6 bases and 8 bases, with 17 bases remaining between them. The CDR3 is 14 residues long.

The J gene is TRBJ1-2, the V gene TRBV18; 11 nucleotides match TRBD1. The CDR3 is 15 amino acids. V dropped 4 bases and J dropped 4; count of bases not matched to a gene: 5. Germline V CDR1 and CDR2: KGHSH, LQKENI. CDR3 residues: CASSQGQGALYGYTF. The CDR3, as DNA: TGTGCCAGCTCACAAGGACAGGGGGCCCTCTATGGCTACACCTTC.

DNA for the CDR3: TGCGCCAGCAGCTTGGATGGGACAGGAAGGAACACTGAAGCTTTCTTT. This translates into CASSLDGTGRNTEAFF. This chain uses TRBV5-1 with TRBJ1-1, with 8 bases aligning to TRBD1. The V gene end was trimmed by 0 bases and the J gene end by 1 base; junction bases not matched to a gene: 5. The CDR3 length is 16 residues. Germline values: CDR1 SGHRS, CDR2 YFSETQ.

The chain recombines TRBV7-6 with TRBJ2-3; no clear D gene. There are 15 residues in the CDR3. Germline V lookup: CDR1 SGHVS, CDR2 FNYEAQ. V lost 4 bases and J 5 bases, leaving 16 bases between the germline ends. The CDR3 is CASSYRALRIDTQYF. The DNA for the CDR3 is TGTGCCAGCAGCTACCGGGCCCTAAGAATAGATACGCAGTATTTT.

The chain uses TRBV25-1 and TRBJ2-2; no reliable D call. Looked up from germline, CDR1 is MGHDK and CDR2 is SYGVNS. V was clipped by 3 bases and J by 5 bases, with 7 bases between them. CDR3 length: 13 residues. The CDR3 DNA follows: TGTGCCAGCAGTGATCAGTGGACCGGGGAGCTGTTTTTT. Amino acids: CASSDQWTGELFF.

The chain carries TRBV10-3 and TRBJ1-2; TRBD1 matches at 12 bases. The CDR3 has 14 residues. CDR1 is ENHRY, CDR2 SYGVKD, per germline. Trimming removed 4 bases from V and 8 bases from J; junction bases left unmatched: 5. The CDR3 sequence is CAISGGQGAAGYTF. CDR3 DNA: TGTGCCATCAGTGGGGGACAGGGGGCGGCCGGCTACACCTTC.

This chain links TRBV4-3 with TRBJ1-5; TRBD1 matches at 9 bases. The trim removed 0 bases at V and 6 bases at J, leaving 3 bases unmatched. Germline CDR1 is LGHNA and CDR2 is YSLEER. The CDR3 is made up of 15 amino acids. The CDR3 DNA sequence: TGCGCCAGCAGCCAAGATACAGGGGGCCGTCAGCCCCAGCATTTT. Protein: CASSQDTGGRQPQHF.

The gene calls are TRBV5-8 and TRBJ2-3; the match to TRBD1 covers 8 bases. J was trimmed by 2 bases and V by 5 bases; bases with no gene match: 16. The CDR3 totals 18 residues. In germline, CDR1 is SGHTS, CDR2 YDEGEE. The CDR3, as DNA: TGTGCCAGCAGGTCCGGGACAGGACCAGTACTACTCACAGATACGCAGTATTTT. It is translated as CASRSGTGPVLLTDTQYF.

J is TRBJ2-1 and V is TRBV9, with 11 positions matching TRBD2. The V and J ends lost 0 bases and 10 bases, in that order; junction bases with no gene match: 6. The CDR3 contains 15 residues. Germline CDR1 reads SGDLS; CDR2 reads YYNGEE. Here the CDR3 DNA reads TGTGCCAGCAGCGTAGCGGCTAGCGGGGGGCGAGAGCAGTTCTTC. It is translated as CASSVAASGGREQFF. Using reference TRBV9 and TRBJ2-1 for the parts outside the CDR3, the full variable domain is DSGVTQTPKHLITATGQRVTLRCSPRSGDLSVYWYQQSLDQGLQFLIQYYNGEERAKGNILERFSAQQFPDLHSELNLSSLELGDSALYFCASSVAASGGREQFFGPGTRLTVL.

As DNA, the CDR3 is TGTGCCAGCAGCAAGTCGACTGCCTATAGCAATCAGCCCCAGCATTTT. This translates into CASSKSTAYSNQPQHF. J is TRBJ1-5 and V is TRBV7-8; no definite D call. Per germline, CDR1 SGHVS and CDR2 FQNEAQ. V dropped 5 bases and J dropped 0 bases, with 14 bases sitting between them. CDR3 length equals 16 residues.

The V and J genes are TRBV19 and TRBJ2-1; 12 bases are shared with TRBD2. V trimming: 7 bases; J trimming: 5 bases; junction bases outside the gene matches: 9. CDR1 and CDR2 (germline): LNHDA, SQIVND (reference sequence). The CDR3 totals 16 residues. The CDR3 region has the DNA TGTGCCAGTAACTCGAAAAGGACTAGCGGGGACAATGAGCAGTTCTTC. The encoded protein is CASNSKRTSGDNEQFF. Using reference TRBV19 and TRBJ2-1 for the parts outside the CDR3, the full variable domain is DGGITQSPKYLFRKEGQNVTLSCEQNLNHDAMYWYRQDPGQGLRLIYYSQIVNDFQKGDIAEGYSVSREKKESFPLTVTSAQKNPTAFYLCASNSKRTSGDNEQFFGPGTRLTVL.

This clone has only one observation. The junction shows a germline mismatch at one end, possibly a read error. The CDR3 nucleotides read TGCAGTGCTAGTTTATTGATTGGGGCCGCTAACTATAGCTACACCTTC. Its translation: CSASLLIGAANYSYTF. The chain couples TRBV20-1 to TRBJ1-2, with D possibly being TRBD1 (5 bases). CDR1 and CDR2 from the germline V gene are DFQATT and SNEGSKA (reference sequence). This CDR3 is built from 16 residues.